Following are 27 T cell receptor beta chains from one sample sequenced in a study of T-cell memory formation after mild COVID-19. TCRdb called the 5' RACE reads again in MiXCR, with one record for every CDR3 protein. Among approximately 210,000 distinct CDR3 sequences listed, around 17% were seen once. The sample was PBMCs or a T cell subset sorted from them (not recorded which). These receptor sequences come from an adult woman who had mild COVID-19 (a few samples of this study predate the infection). Cell type and time point are not known.

This CDR3 is CSAIVRGASYEQYF. The CDR3 DNA follows: TGCAGTGCCATCGTTCGAGGGGCGTCCTACGAGCAGTACTTC. The chain recombines TRBV20-1 with TRBJ2-7; either TRBD1 or TRBD2 may fit D (5 bases each). The CDR3 loop spans 14 amino acids. Between the trimmed V and J ends, which lost 6 bases and 1 base, there was a span of 16 bases. In germline, CDR1 is DFQATT, CDR2 SNEGSKA (reference sequence).

This clonotype came up a few times. The chain carries TRBV5-1 and TRBJ2-3; D is undetermined. The length of the CDR3 is 16 residues. Per germline, CDR1 SGHRS and CDR2 YFSETQ. The V and J ends lost 3 bases and 6 bases respectively, with 20 bases between them. CDR3 amino acids: CASSSLSGGVGDTQYF. DNA for the CDR3: TGCGCCAGCAGCTCCCTTAGTGGCGGCGTGGGGGATACGCAGTATTTT.

This clonotype has a handful of counts. The chain joins TRBV11-2 to TRBJ2-5; tentatively, D is TRBD1 (5 bases). Trimming stripped 1 base from V and 5 bases from J, with 11 bases between. The CDR3 sequence is 14 residues long. The germline CDR1 and CDR2 sequences are SGHAT and FQNNGV. The CDR3 region is CASSLVQERETQYF. In nucleotides, the CDR3 is TGTGCCAGCAGCTTAGTACAGGAAAGGGAGACCCAGTACTTC. Using reference TRBV11-2 and TRBJ2-5 for the parts outside the CDR3, the full variable domain is EAGVAQSPRYKIIEKRQSVAFWCNPISGHATLYWYQQILGQGPKLLIQFQNNGVVDDSQLPKDRFSAERLKGVDSTLKIQPAKLEDSAVYLCASSLVQERETQYFGPGTRLLVL.

This chain uses TRBV7-2 with TRBJ2-5; 7 nucleotides line up with TRBD2. The CDR3 totals 16 residues. CDR1 is SGHTA and CDR2 is FQGNSA in the germline V gene. The junction had 15 bases not matched to a gene; V was cut back by 6 bases and J by 5 bases. The CDR3, as DNA: TGTGCCAGCAGTCCGCCCTCTACGCGGGAGTGGGAGACCCAGTACTTC. Amino acids: CASSPPSTREWETQYF.

The rearrangement uses TRBV29-1 and TRBJ2-5; D possibly corresponds to TRBD1 (8 bases). The CDR3 loop spans 13 amino acids. The V gene's germline CDR1 is SQVTM and CDR2 ANQGSEA. The V end was cut by 6 bases, the J end by 4 bases, with 15 bases between. CDR3 coding DNA: TGCAGCGTCAGGGGGCGCGGGGGAGAGACCCAGTACTTC. Protein sequence: CSVRGRGGETQYF. Full variable domain (rest looked up from reference TRBV29-1 and TRBJ2-5): SAVISQKPSRDICQRGTSLTIQCQVDSQVTMMFWYRQQPGQSLTLIATANQGSEATYESGFVIDKFPISRPNLTFSTLTVSNMSPEDSSIYLCSVRGRGGETQYFGPGTRLLVL.

The V call is TRBV10-3, the J call TRBJ2-7; a weak D match, TRBD2 (6 bases). This CDR3 region has 12 residues. Looked up from germline, CDR1 is ENHRY and CDR2 is SYGVKD. V was cut by 10 bases and J by 7 bases, with 17 bases left in between. The CDR3 nucleotides are TGTGCCACTTGGGACTTCCAGAGGGAGCAGTACTTC. Its translation is CATWDFQREQYF.

The chain carries TRBV6-1 and TRBJ2-5, with 7 bases lining up with TRBD1. Trimming at V came to 7 bases and at J to 1 base, leaving 3 bases not matched to a gene. The CDR3 is 13 amino acids. From germline, CDR1 is MNHNS and CDR2 SASEGT. The CDR3 loop reads CASNRQGQETQYF. As DNA, the CDR3 is TGTGCCAGCAACCGACAGGGCCAAGAGACCCAGTACTTC.

CDR3 nucleotide sequence: TGTGCCCCCGTAGGACAGGGATCGACTGAAGCTTTCTTT. The encoded protein is CAPVGQGSTEAFF. The gene calls are TRBV24-1 and TRBJ1-1; 8 bases fit TRBD1. This CDR3 spans 13 amino acids. The junction had 10 bases not matched to a gene; V was cut back by 12 bases and J by 5 bases. Germline CDR1 reads KGHDR; CDR2 reads SFDVKD.

V usage is TRBV11-2 and J usage is TRBJ1-1; D unclear. Germline V gives CDR1 SGHAT, CDR2 FQNNGV. V lost 8 bases to trimming and J lost 1 base, with 14 bases between them. This CDR3 spans 14 amino acids. In DNA, the CDR3 is TGTGCCAGCGGAGTACAGCTCTCGAACACTGAAGCTTTCTTT. The encoded protein is CASGVQLSNTEAFF.

The V call is TRBV21-1, the J call TRBJ2-7; the table names TRBD1, a call not compared with the DNA. TRBV21-1 is annotated as a pseudogene. The CDR3 loop spans 16 amino acids. DNA for the CDR3: TGTGCCAGCAGCAAAGCGACAGGGGGCGCGTCCATCGAGCAGTACTTC. It codes for CASSKATGGASIEQYF.

This chain links TRBV9 with TRBJ1-1; the D is unclear. The CDR3 covers 14 residues. V was clipped by 3 bases and J by 1 base, with 10 bases between them. Germline V gives CDR1 SGDLS, CDR2 YYNGEE. The CDR3 sequence is CASSEGEKNTEAFF. The CDR3 DNA reads TGTGCCAGCAGCGAAGGAGAAAAGAACACTGAAGCTTTCTTT.

A few counts support this clonotype. The chain carries TRBV12-3 or TRBV12-4 and TRBJ2-7; the D gene could be TRBD1 or TRBD2 (6 bases each). Trimming took 7 bases from V and 0 from J, leaving 13 bases between them. CDR3 size: 14 residues. CDR3 amino acids: CASTLGGGSYEQYF. The CDR3 region has the DNA TGTGCCAGCACTCTTGGAGGGGGCTCCTACGAGCAGTACTTC.

The CDR3 sequence: CATSSPAGADSGNTIYF. CDR3 in DNA: TGTGCCACCAGCAGTCCAGCAGGGGCCGACTCTGGAAACACCATATATTTT. V and J are TRBV15 and TRBJ1-3, with TRBD1 as a possible D gene (6 bases). Trimming took off 3 bases at V and 0 bases at J, with 15 bases between the two ends. In germline, CDR1 is LNHNV, CDR2 YYDKDF (reference sequence). The CDR3 covers 17 residues.

The rearrangement uses TRBV10-3 and TRBJ2-3; 11 bases are shared with TRBD2. V was clipped by 4 bases and J by 0 bases; unmatched bases: 6. Germline assignment: CDR1 ENHRY and CDR2 SYGVKD. The CDR3 has 17 amino acids. This chain's CDR3 is CAISVLAGGGSTDTQYF. CDR3 DNA: TGTGCCATCAGTGTCCTAGCGGGAGGAGGGAGCACAGATACGCAGTATTTT.

This clonotype has only a few counts. The chain recombines TRBV20-1 with TRBJ1-1, with 7 bases aligning to TRBD1. There are 13 residues in the CDR3. V shed 6 bases and J 6 bases; nucleotides not matched to a gene: 10. Germline loops: CDR1 DFQATT, CDR2 SNEGSKA (reference sequence). CDR3 region: CSATPQGRAEAFF. CDR3 coding DNA: TGCAGTGCAACCCCACAGGGGAGGGCTGAAGCTTTCTTT.

This clonotype was detected a few times. In nucleotides, the CDR3 is TGTGCCAGCAGCACTAGAGCAGATACGCAGTATTTT. Amino acids: CASSTRADTQYF. V and J are TRBV7-6 and TRBJ2-3; TRBD2 might be the D (5 bases). V was clipped by 5 bases and J by 4 bases, with 7 bases between them. The CDR3 extends over 12 amino acids. CDR1 and CDR2 from the germline V gene are SGHVS and FNYEAQ.

The rearrangement joins TRBV19 to TRBJ2-3; 7 nucleotides line up with TRBD2. This CDR3 comprises 15 residues. Germline trimming cut 6 bases from V and 0 bases from J; bases unmatched to any gene: 6. Germline CDR1 is LNHDA and CDR2 is SQIVND (reference sequence). CDR3 bases: TGTGCCAGTAGGCCCGGGGGGACTAGCACAGATACGCAGTATTTT. The encoded protein is CASRPGGTSTDTQYF.

This clonotype was observed a handful of times. The chain couples TRBV7-9 to TRBJ1-6; D is possibly TRBD1 (6 bases). Germline values: CDR1 SEHNR, CDR2 FQNEAQ (reference sequence). Trimming pared 4 bases from V and 8 bases from J, leaving 18 bases between. The CDR3 is 16 residues long. CDR3: CASSYETGNWDSPLHF. CDR3 DNA sequence: TGTGCCAGCAGCTACGAAACAGGGAATTGGGATTCACCCCTCCACTTT.

This clonotype was picked up many times. V is TRBV29-1 and J is TRBJ1-2, with 7 bases matching TRBD1. The CDR3 runs 14 residues. J gave up 8 bases and V 0 bases, and 9 bases lay outside the gene matches. Germline CDR1 reads SQVTM; CDR2 reads ANQGSEA. The CDR3 protein is CSVEEMTGPGGYTF. CDR3 DNA: TGCAGCGTTGAAGAGATGACAGGGCCTGGCGGCTACACCTTC.

The V gene is TRBV27, the J gene TRBJ1-2; TRBD1 might be the D (5 bases). CDR3 size: 13 residues. V lost 5 bases and J lost 4, with 11 bases in between. Germline assignment: CDR1 MNHEY and CDR2 SMNVEV (reference sequence). CDR3 sequence: CASSRDGLYGYTF. The DNA of the CDR3 is TGTGCCAGCAGTAGGGACGGTCTCTATGGCTACACCTTC.

This clonotype was seen a few times. This chain's CDR3 is CASSVLGDGLYEQYF. CDR3 coding DNA: TGTGCCAGCAGCGTACTTGGGGACGGTCTCTACGAGCAGTACTTC. The chain is built from TRBV9 and TRBJ2-7; D might be TRBD1 or TRBD2, each matching 5 bases. The CDR3 has 15 residues. The germline CDR1 and CDR2 sequences are SGDLS and YYNGEE. Trimming cost V 1 base and J 3 bases, with 14 bases left between them.

This chain connects TRBV12-3 or TRBV12-4 to TRBJ1-4, with D unresolved. Trimming removed 9 bases at V and 5 bases at J, with 13 bases between. CDR3 length: 13 amino acids. The CDR3 loop reads CASSGGPNEKLFF. The DNA for the CDR3 is TGTGCCAGTTCGGGAGGGCCAAATGAAAAACTGTTTTTT.

The chain is built from TRBV7-9 and TRBJ1-1, with 9 nucleotides matching TRBD1. The J segment lost 8 bases and the V segment lost 4 bases, leaving 8 bases of the junction unmatched. The CDR3 consists of 14 residues. Germline V gene data show CDR1 as SEHNR and CDR2 as FQNEAQ (reference sequence). In DNA form, the CDR3 reads TGTGCCAGCAGCTCACCGGGACAGGGCCGAGAAGCTTTCTTT. This gives the protein CASSSPGQGREAFF.

This rearrangement joins TRBV19 to TRBJ2-6, with TRBD2 identical over 11 bases. Unmatched junction bases numbered 12, after V lost 7 bases and J lost 4 bases. Germline CDR1 is LNHDA and CDR2 is SQIVND (reference sequence). CDR3 length: 18 residues. The CDR3 sequence is CASTPRSTSGSGANVLTF. CDR3 coding DNA: TGTGCCAGTACCCCCCGTAGTACTAGCGGGAGCGGGGCCAACGTCCTGACTTTC.

This clonotype was recorded a few times. This rearrangement joins TRBV7-6 to TRBJ2-1; D possibly corresponds to TRBD2 (6 bases). Trimming removed 4 bases at V and 0 bases at J, with 10 bases between. This CDR3 is built from 15 residues. Per the germline V gene, CDR1 is SGHVS and CDR2 is FNYEAQ. The CDR3 spells CASSSAGSSYNEQFF. In nucleotides, the CDR3 is TGTGCCAGCAGCTCGGCCGGGAGCTCCTACAATGAGCAGTTCTTC.

This clonotype has a handful of counts. CDR3 coding DNA: TGCGCCAGCAGCCCCCGGGACAGGGATGAAAAACTGTTTTTT. This gives the protein CASSPRDRDEKLFF. The V and J genes are TRBV5-1 and TRBJ1-4; 9 positions match TRBD1. V was clipped by 4 bases and J by 6 bases; unmatched bases: 4. CDR1 is SGHRS and CDR2 is YFSETQ in the germline V gene. This CDR3 comprises 14 residues.

This clonotype showed up just a few times. The gene calls are TRBV7-2 and TRBJ2-5; D gene unclear. Germline V gives CDR1 SGHTA, CDR2 FQGNSA. The CDR3 covers 13 residues. The V and J ends lost 3 bases and 1 base respectively, with 6 bases between them. Written as DNA, the CDR3 is TGTGCCAGCAGCTTTAACAGCCAAGAGACCCAGTACTTC. This encodes CASSFNSQETQYF.